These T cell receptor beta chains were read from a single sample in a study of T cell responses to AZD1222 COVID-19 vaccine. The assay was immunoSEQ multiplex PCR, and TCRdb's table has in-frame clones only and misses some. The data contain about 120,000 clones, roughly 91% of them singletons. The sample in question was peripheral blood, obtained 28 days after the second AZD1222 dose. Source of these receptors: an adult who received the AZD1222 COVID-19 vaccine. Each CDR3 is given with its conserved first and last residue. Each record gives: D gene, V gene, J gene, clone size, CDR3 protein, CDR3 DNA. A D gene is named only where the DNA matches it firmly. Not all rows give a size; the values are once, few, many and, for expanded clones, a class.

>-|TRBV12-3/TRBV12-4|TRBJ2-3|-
CASSASGTQYF
TGTGCCAGCAGTGCCAGTGGGACGCAGTATTTT
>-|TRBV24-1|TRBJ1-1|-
CASKVSTEAFF
TGTGCCTCTAAGGTGAGCACTGAAGCTTTCTTT
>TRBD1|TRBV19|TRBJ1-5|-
CASSPGQSRQPQHF
TGTGCCAGTAGTCCGGGACAGTCGCGTCAGCCCCAGCATTTT
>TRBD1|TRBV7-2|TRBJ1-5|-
CASSLVPGGGQPQHF
TGTGCCAGCAGCTTAGTTCCAGGGGGCGGTCAGCCCCAGCATTTT
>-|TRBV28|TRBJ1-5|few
CASSPRSGTRLPQHF
TGTGCCAGCAGTCCCCGGTCCGGCACCCGCTTACCCCAGCATTTT
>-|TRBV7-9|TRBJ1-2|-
CASSLVEATYGYTF
TGTGCCAGCAGCTTAGTGGAGGCAACCTATGGCTACACCTTC
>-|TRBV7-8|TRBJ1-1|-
CASSWRTGLSTEAFF
TGTGCCAGCAGCTGGCGGACGGGACTGAGCACTGAAGCTTTCTTT
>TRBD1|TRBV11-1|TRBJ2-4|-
CASSSGQGAKNIQYF
TGTGCCAGCAGCTCCGGACAGGGGGCCAAAAACATTCAGTACTTC
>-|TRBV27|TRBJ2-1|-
CASSSLPEHEQFF
TGTGCCAGCAGTTCCCTCCCCGAGCATGAGCAGTTCTTC
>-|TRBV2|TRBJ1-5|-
CASSADSSDRPQHF
TGTGCCAGCAGTGCGGACAGCTCAGATCGGCCCCAGCATTTT
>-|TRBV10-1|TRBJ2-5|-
CASSGTRSGETQYF
TGCGCCAGCAGTGGGACCCGGTCGGGAGAGACCCAGTACTTC
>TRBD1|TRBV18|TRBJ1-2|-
CASSSRRQGGYGYTF
TGTGCCAGCTCATCCAGACGACAGGGTGGCTATGGCTACACCTTC
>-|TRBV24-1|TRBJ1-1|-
CATRPGRGPRALEAFF
TGTGCCACTCGTCCGGGCAGGGGTCCCCGAGCTCTAGAAGCTTTCTTT
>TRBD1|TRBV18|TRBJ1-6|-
CASSPRQGSSDSPLHF
TGTGCCAGCTCACCCCGACAGGGGAGTTCTGATTCACCCCTCCACTTT
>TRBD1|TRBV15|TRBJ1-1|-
CATSRQGASTEAFF
TGTGCCACCAGCAGACAGGGGGCGAGCACTGAAGCTTTCTTT
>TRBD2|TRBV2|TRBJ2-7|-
CASSETGLGSGEQYF
TGTGCCAGCAGTGAGACCGGACTAGGATCGGGTGAGCAGTACTTC
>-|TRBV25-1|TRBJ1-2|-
CASSEYLAESYGYTF
TGTGCCAGCAGTGAATATCTCGCAGAGAGCTATGGCTACACCTTC
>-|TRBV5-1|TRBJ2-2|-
CASTIWGLANNANTGELFF
TGCGCCAGCACGATCTGGGGGCTAGCGAATAACGCGAACACCGGGGAGCTGTTTTTT
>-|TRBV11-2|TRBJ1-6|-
CASSLGNVGNSPLHF
TGTGCCAGCAGCTTAGGGAACGTGGGGAATTCACCCCTCCACTTT
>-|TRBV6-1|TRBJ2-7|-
CASSEGPYEQYF
TGTGCCAGCAGTGAGGGCCCCTACGAGCAGTACTTC
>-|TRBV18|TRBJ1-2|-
CASSPGSVSYGYTF
TGTGCCAGCTCACCAGGGTCCGTATCCTATGGCTACACCTTC
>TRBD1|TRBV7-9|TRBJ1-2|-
CASSGTGGNYGYTF
TGTGCCAGCAGCGGGACAGGGGGTAACTATGGCTACACCTTC
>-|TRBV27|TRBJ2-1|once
CASSLPDAPDNEQFF
TGTGCCAGCAGTTTGCCGGACGCCCCTGACAATGAGCAGTTCTTC
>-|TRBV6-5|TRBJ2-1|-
CASSYSTGFGNEQFF
TGTGCCAGCAGTTACTCTACGGGGTTTGGGAATGAGCAGTTCTTC
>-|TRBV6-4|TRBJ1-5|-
CASSDPDSNQPQHF
TGTGCCAGCAGTGACCCTGATAGCAATCAGCCCCAGCATTTT
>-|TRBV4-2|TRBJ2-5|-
CASSDGYQETQYF
TGTGCCAGCAGCGACGGTTACCAAGAGACCCAGTACTTC
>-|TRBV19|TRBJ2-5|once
CASSTLAQETQYF
TGTGCCAGTAGTACACTAGCCCAAGAGACCCAGTACTTC
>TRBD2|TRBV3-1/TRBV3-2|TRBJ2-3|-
CASSQGTSGDTQYF
TGTGCCAGCAGCCAGGGGACTAGCGGGGATACGCAGTATTTT
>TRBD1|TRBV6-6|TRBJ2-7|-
CASSSIQGYEQYF
TGTGCCAGCAGTTCAATACAGGGGTACGAGCAGTACTTC
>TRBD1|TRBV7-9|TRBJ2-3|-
CASSGRSTQGADTQYF
TGTGCCAGCAGCGGCAGGTCCACACAGGGGGCAGATACGCAGTATTTT
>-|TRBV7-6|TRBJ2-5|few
CASSPPSIRVETQYF
TGTGCCAGCAGCCCACCTTCCATCCGTGTGGAGACCCAGTACTTC
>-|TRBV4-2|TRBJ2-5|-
CASSPGHPGETQYF
TGTGCCAGCAGCCCGGGACATCCTGGAGAGACCCAGTACTTC
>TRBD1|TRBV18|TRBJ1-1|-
CASSRGQGMNTEAFF
TGTGCCAGCTCACGGGGACAGGGGATGAACACTGAAGCTTTCTTT
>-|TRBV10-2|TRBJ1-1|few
CASSELPDNTEAFF
TGCGCCAGCAGTGAGCTTCCGGACAACACTGAAGCTTTCTTT
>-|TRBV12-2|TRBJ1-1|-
CASRLDITGENTEAFF
TGTGCAAGTCGCTTAGATATAACAGGGGAGAACACTGAAGCTTTCTTT
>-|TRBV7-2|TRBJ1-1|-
CASSLRWERNTEAFF
TGTGCCAGCAGCTTACGTTGGGAGAGGAACACTGAAGCTTTCTTT
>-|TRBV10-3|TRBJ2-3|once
CAITGSLHTDTQYF
TGTGCCATCACCGGCTCCCTCCACACAGATACGCAGTATTTT
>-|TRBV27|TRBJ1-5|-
CASSLLATGLNQPQHF
TGTGCCAGCAGTTTATTAGCTACAGGGCTCAATCAGCCCCAGCATTTT
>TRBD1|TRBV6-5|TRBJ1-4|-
CASSRTGQDNEKLFF
TGTGCCAGCAGCCGGACAGGTCAAGATAATGAAAAACTGTTTTTT
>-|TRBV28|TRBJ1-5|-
CASSLSRRGQPQHF
TGTGCCAGCAGTTTAAGCCGGCGTGGTCAGCCCCAGCATTTT
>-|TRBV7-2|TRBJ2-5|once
CASSLALAVETQYF
TGTGCCAGCAGCTTAGCCCTGGCCGTGGAGACCCAGTACTTC
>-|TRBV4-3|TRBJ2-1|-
CASSRSTPNEQFF
TGCGCCAGCAGCCGTAGTACTCCCAATGAGCAGTTCTTC
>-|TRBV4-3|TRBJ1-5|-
CASSQDINQPQHF
TGCGCCAGCAGCCAAGATATTAATCAGCCCCAGCATTTT
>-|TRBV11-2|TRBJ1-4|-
CASSHGQLNEKLFF
TGTGCCAGCAGCCATGGACAGCTTAATGAAAAACTGTTTTTT
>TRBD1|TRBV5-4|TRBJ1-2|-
CASSSTGGNYGYTF
TGTGCCAGCAGCTCGACAGGGGGTAACTATGGCTACACCTTC
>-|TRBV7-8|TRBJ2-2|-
CASSFRLVNTGELFF
TGTGCCAGCAGCTTTCGACTAGTGAACACCGGGGAGCTGTTTTTT
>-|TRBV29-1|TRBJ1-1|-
CSVDLGGTEAFF
TGCAGCGTTGATCTAGGGGGCACTGAAGCTTTCTTT
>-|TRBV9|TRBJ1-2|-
CASSVNGLPRYGYTF
TGTGCCAGCAGCGTAAATGGACTGCCGCGTTATGGCTACACCTTC
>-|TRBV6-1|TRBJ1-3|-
CASSEALNAVSGNTIYF
TGTGCCAGCAGTGAAGCGCTTAATGCGGTCTCTGGAAACACCATATATTTT
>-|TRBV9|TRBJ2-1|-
CASSPNGQTSYNEQFF
TGTGCCAGCAGCCCCAACGGACAGACCTCCTACAATGAGCAGTTCTTC
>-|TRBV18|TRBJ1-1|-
CASSPPLGQNTEAFF
TGTGCCAGCTCACCCCCTTTAGGACAGAACACTGAAGCTTTCTTT
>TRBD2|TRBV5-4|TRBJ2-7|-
CASSPYSGSTHEQYF
TGTGCCAGCAGCCCATATAGCGGGAGTACCCACGAGCAGTACTTC
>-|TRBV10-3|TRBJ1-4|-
CATSQEAGEKLFF
TGTGCCACCTCGCAGGAAGCAGGGGAAAAACTGTTTTTT
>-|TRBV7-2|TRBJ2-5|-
CASSSGGPVETQYF
TGTGCCAGCAGCTCCGGGGGGCCTGTAGAGACCCAGTACTTC
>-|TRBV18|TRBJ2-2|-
CASSYLGNTGELFF
TGTGCCAGCTCTTACCTTGGGAACACCGGGGAGCTGTTTTTT
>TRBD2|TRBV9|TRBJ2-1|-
CASSVEPGGDEQFF
TGTGCCAGCAGCGTAGAACCCGGGGGGGATGAGCAGTTCTTC
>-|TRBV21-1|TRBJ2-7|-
CASSKGTTESYEQYF
TGTGCCAGCAGCAAAGGTACCACCGAATCCTACGAGCAGTACTTC